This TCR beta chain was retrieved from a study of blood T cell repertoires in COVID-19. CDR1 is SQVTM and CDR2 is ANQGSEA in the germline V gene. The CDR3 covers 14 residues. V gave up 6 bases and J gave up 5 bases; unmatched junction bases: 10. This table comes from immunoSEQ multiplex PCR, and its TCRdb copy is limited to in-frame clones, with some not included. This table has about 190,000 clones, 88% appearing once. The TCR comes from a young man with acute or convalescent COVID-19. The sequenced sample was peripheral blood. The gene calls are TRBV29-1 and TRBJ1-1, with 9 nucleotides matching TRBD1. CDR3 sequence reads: CSVVNRGQGTEAFF. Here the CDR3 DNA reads TGCAGCGTGGTAAACAGGGGGCAGGGTACTGAAGCTTTCTTT.